These 4 T cell receptor beta chains were all obtained from the same sample, sequenced in a study of blood T cells in healthy people across ages. Sample-barcoded 5' priming and a J-beta primer mix drove a second PCR of about 6 to 12 cycles. TCRdb reprocessed the 5' RACE reads with MiXCR, giving one entry per CDR3 protein. The table has some 1.7 million distinct CDR3 sequences, approximately 30% seen once. The sample consisted of blood. All receptors come from a woman aged 25 to 39 in good health.

V gene TRBV19 combines with J gene TRBJ2-1, with TRBD1 matching 7 bases. Germline loops: CDR1 LNHDA, CDR2 SQIVND (reference sequence). Trimming cost V 5 bases and J 4 bases; bases outside gene matches: 8. The CDR3 extends over 15 amino acids. The CDR3 DNA reads TGTGCCAGTAGTGAAACGGGACAGATATACAATGAGCAGTTCTTC. Translated: CASSETGQIYNEQFF.

This clonotype came up a few times. The genes are TRBV28 and TRBJ2-4; no clear D. The DNA end lines up better with TRBJ2-5; the J call may be wrong. CDR3 length: 16 residues. Germline V lookup: CDR1 MDHEN, CDR2 SYDVKM. The CDR3 loop reads CASSLSLGRIGETQYF. The CDR3 DNA sequence: TGTGCCAGCAGTTTAAGCTTGGGTAGGATCGGGGAGACCCAGTACTTC.

The chain carries TRBV20-1 and TRBJ1-5; maybe TRBD1 (6 bases). Trimming took off 0 bases at V and 0 bases at J, with 9 bases between the two ends. The V gene's germline CDR1 is DFQATT and CDR2 SNEGSKA (reference sequence). The CDR3 covers 15 residues. The DNA for the CDR3 is TGCAGTGCTAGAGAGCGACAGGATAGCAATCAGCCCCAGCATTTT. It translates to CSARERQDSNQPQHF.

The chain links TRBV12-5 to TRBJ2-1; D possibly uses TRBD1 or TRBD2 (5 bases each). Germline loops: CDR1 LGHNT, CDR2 FRNRAP. The V end lost 5 bases, the J end lost 9 bases, and 20 bases lay between the germline ends. The CDR3 totals 15 residues. CDR3 in DNA: TGTGCTAGTGGTCCCGGGACCACCTTAACTGCTGAGCAGTTCTTC. Its translation: CASGPGTTLTAEQFF.